The rows below give T cell receptor beta chains drawn from one sample of a study of blood T cells in healthy people across ages. TCRdb reprocessed the 5' RACE reads with MiXCR, giving one entry per CDR3 protein. The repertoire holds under 800,000 distinct CDR3 sequences, with under 25% as singletons. Specimen: blood. The source of these receptors is a man aged 70 or older in good health. The CDR3 runs from the conserved cysteine through the conserved F or W. D genes are given only for firm matches. Some rows mark clone size as missing; the rest say once, few, many or name a class of expanded clone.

TRBJ2-1,many,.,TRBV7-6,TGTGCCAGCAGCCTCAGACAGAACAATGAGCAGTTCTTC,CASSLRQNNEQFF
TRBJ2-1,.,TRBD2,TRBV20-1,TGCAGTGCGCAGGGCGGGGGGTACAATGAGCAGTTCTTC,CSAQGGGYNEQFF
TRBJ2-1,few,TRBD2,TRBV6-1,TGTGCCAGCAGGGGACTAGCGGGCTTGAGCTCCTACAATGAGCAGTTCTTC,CASRGLAGLSSYNEQFF
TRBJ2-5,few,.,TRBV5-1,TGCGCCAGCACCGAGATCGGTGGTGTGGAGACCCAGTACTTC,CASTEIGGVETQYF
TRBJ2-2,few,.,TRBV6-5,TGTGCCAGCAGTTACTCGAGGGGATTCTCCGGGGAGCTGTTTTTT,CASSYSRGFSGELFF
TRBJ2-7,.,.,TRBV12-3/TRBV12-4,TGTGCCAGCAGTTCCGCCAGGGTGGAAGAGCAGTACTTC,CASSSARVEEQYF
TRBJ1-1,.,.,TRBV29-1,TGCAGCGTTGAAGAAAGCCGGGGGGAGATGGCTGAAGCTTTCTTT,CSVEESRGEMAEAFF
TRBJ2-5,.,TRBD1,TRBV15,TGTGCCACCAGCAGGGGGTTCGGGGACAGAAGCCAAGAGACCCAGTACTTC,CATSRGFGDRSQETQYF
TRBJ2-3,few,.,TRBV18,TGTGCCAGCTCACCGCCCGTGGCAGATACGCAGTATTTT,CASSPPVADTQYF
TRBJ1-1,few,.,TRBV11-2,TGTGCCAGCAGCCTCGGCGGGCAGGTCGAAGCTTTCTTT,CASSLGGQVEAFF
TRBJ2-1,.,TRBD2,TRBV20-1,TGCAGTGCTCGACTAGCGGGAGATATCAATGAGCAGTTCTTC,CSARLAGDINEQFF
TRBJ2-3,.,TRBD2,TRBV9,TGTGCCAGCAGCGCGATACTAGCGGGAAGCACAGATACGCAGTATTTT,CASSAILAGSTDTQYF
TRBJ2-5,.,.,TRBV3-1,TGTGCCAGCAGCCAAGGGTTCAACCAAGAGACCCAGTACTTC,CASSQGFNQETQYF
TRBJ2-6,few,TRBD1,TRBV19,TGTGCCAGTAGTATGATGGGACAGGGGACTACTGGGGCCAACGTCCTGACTTTC,CASSMMGQGTTGANVLTF
TRBJ1-2,few,TRBD1,TRBV2,TGTGCCAGCAGGGAGACAGGGGGTCCTAACTATGGCTACACCTTC,CASRETGGPNYGYTF
TRBJ2-3,.,TRBD2,TRBV20-1,TGCAGTGCTAGTGCGGGACTAACCACAGATACGCAGTATTTT,CSASAGLTTDTQYF
TRBJ2-1,.,TRBD2,TRBV18,TGTGCCAGCTCACTCACCCCCGGGACTAGCGGGAATGAGCAGTTCTTC,CASSLTPGTSGNEQFF
TRBJ2-5,few,.,TRBV18,TGTGCCAGCTCGATCGGCGTGCAAGAGACCCAGTACTTC,CASSIGVQETQYF
TRBJ2-5,many,TRBD2,TRBV12-3/TRBV12-4,TGTGCCAGCAGTTTATCGCTAGCGGGAGAGACCCAGTACTTC,CASSLSLAGETQYF
TRBJ2-7,.,TRBD2,TRBV5-1,TGCGCCAGCAGCCCTGGGACTAGCGGGAGGGCCGTTTACGAGCAGTACTTC,CASSPGTSGRAVYEQYF
TRBJ2-3,.,TRBD2,TRBV19,TGTGCCAGTAGTACCCTAGCGGGGTCCACAGATACGCAGTATTTT,CASSTLAGSTDTQYF
TRBJ2-4,many,.,TRBV29-1,TGCAGCGTGTTCAGGGGAATTCAGTACTTC,CSVFRGIQYF
TRBJ1-4,few,.,TRBV5-1,TGCGCCAGCAGCCCTGGTCCCGTGTCTAATGAAAAACTGTTTTTT,CASSPGPVSNEKLFF